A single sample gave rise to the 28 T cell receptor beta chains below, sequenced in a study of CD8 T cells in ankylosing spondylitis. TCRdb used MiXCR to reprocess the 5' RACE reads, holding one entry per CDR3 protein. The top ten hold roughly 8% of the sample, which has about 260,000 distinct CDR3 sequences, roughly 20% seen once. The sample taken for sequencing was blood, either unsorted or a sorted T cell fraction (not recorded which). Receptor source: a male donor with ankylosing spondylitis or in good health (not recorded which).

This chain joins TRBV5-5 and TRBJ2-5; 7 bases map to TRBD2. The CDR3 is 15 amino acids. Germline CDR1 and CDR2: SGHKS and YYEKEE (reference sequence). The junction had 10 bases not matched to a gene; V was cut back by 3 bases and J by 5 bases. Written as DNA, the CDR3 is TGTGCCAGCAGCTCACCTTCCGGGGGGTGGGAGACCCAGTACTTC. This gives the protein CASSSPSGGWETQYF.

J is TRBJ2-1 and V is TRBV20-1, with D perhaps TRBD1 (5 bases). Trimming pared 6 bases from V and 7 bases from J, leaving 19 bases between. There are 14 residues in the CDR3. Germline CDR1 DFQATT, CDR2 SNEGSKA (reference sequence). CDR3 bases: TGCAGTGCCCTGGCGGCCCAGGGATGGAATGAGCAGTTCTTC. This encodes CSALAAQGWNEQFF.

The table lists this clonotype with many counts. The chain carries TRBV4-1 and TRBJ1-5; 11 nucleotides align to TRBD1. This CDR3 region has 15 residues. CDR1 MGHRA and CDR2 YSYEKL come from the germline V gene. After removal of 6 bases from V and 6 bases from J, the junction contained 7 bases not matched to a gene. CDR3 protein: CASSLGQGAGQPQHF. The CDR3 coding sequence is TGCGCCAGCAGTCTAGGACAGGGGGCCGGTCAGCCCCAGCATTTT.

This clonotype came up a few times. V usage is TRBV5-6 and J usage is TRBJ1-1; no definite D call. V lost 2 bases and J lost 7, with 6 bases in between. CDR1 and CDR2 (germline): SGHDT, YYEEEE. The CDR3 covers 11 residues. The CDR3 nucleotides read TGTGCCAGCAGCTTTGGGAGTGAAGCTTTCTTT. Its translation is CASSFGSEAFF.

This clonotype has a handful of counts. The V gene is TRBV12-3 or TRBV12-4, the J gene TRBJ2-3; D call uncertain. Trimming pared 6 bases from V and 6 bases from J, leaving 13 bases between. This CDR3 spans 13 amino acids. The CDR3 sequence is CASSAWMGDTQYF. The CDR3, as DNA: TGTGCCAGCAGCGCGTGGATGGGGGATACGCAGTATTTT.

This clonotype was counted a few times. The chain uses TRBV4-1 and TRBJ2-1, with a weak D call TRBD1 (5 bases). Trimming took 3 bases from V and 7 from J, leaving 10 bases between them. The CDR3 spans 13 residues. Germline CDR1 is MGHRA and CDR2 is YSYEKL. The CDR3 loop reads CASSHPQGNEQFF. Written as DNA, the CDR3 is TGCGCCAGCAGCCATCCCCAGGGTAATGAGCAGTTCTTC.

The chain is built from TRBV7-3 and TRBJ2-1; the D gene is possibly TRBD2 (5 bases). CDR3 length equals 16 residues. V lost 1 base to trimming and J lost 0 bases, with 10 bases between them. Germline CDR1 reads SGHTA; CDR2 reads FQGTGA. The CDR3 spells CASSLKRSSSYNEQFF. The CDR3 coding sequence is TGTGCCAGCAGCTTAAAGCGGTCCTCCTCCTACAATGAGCAGTTCTTC.

CDR3 in DNA: TGTGCCAGCAGTGAAGACACCTACTATAATTCACCCCTCCACTTT. This codes for CASSEDTYYNSPLHF. The rearrangement joins TRBV2 to TRBJ1-6; D gene unclear. The CDR3 is 15 residues long. Per the germline V gene, CDR1 is SNHLY and CDR2 is FYNNEI. V gave up 1 base and J gave up 3 bases, with 7 bases separating them.

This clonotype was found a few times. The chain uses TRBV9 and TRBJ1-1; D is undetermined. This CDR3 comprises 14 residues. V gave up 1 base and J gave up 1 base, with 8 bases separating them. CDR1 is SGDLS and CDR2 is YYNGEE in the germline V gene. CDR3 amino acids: CASSVSTTNTEAFF. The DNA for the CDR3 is TGTGCCAGCAGCGTATCCACCACGAACACTGAAGCTTTCTTT.

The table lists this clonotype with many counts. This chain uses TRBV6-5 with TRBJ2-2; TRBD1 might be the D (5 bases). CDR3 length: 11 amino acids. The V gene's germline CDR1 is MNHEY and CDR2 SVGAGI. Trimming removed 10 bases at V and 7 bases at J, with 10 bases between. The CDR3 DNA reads TGTGCCAAAAGGGGCAGCGGGGAGCTGTTTTTT. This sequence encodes CAKRGSGELFF.

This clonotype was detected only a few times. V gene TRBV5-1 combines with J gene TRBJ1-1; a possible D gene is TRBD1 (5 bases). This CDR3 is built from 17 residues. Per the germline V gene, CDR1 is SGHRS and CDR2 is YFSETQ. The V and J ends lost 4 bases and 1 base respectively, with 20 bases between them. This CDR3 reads CASSQEGRAVKNTEAFF. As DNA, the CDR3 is TGCGCCAGCAGCCAGGAGGGCAGGGCGGTAAAGAACACTGAAGCTTTCTTT.

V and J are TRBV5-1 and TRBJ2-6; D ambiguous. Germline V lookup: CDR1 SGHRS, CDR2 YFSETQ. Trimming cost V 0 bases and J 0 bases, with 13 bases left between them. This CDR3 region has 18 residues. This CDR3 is CASSLGARAHSGANVLTF. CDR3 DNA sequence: TGCGCCAGCAGCTTGGGGGCTAGGGCCCACTCTGGGGCCAACGTCCTGACTTTC.

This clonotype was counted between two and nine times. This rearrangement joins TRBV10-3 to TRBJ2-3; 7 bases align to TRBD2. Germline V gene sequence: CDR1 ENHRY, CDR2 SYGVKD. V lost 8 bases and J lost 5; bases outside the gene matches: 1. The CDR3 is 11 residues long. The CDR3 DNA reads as TGTGCCATCGGGGGGGGAGATACGCAGTATTTT. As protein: CAIGGGDTQYF.

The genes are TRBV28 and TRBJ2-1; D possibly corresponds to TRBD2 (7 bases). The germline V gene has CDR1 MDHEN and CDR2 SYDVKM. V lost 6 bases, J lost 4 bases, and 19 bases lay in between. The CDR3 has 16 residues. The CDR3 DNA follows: TGTGCCAGCAGCATCGCTAGCGGAAGGGGGTACAATGAGCAGTTCTTC. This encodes CASSIASGRGYNEQFF.

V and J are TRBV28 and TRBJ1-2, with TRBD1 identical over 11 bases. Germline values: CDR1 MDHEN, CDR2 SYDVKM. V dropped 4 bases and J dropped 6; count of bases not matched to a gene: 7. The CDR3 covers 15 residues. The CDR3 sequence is CASSSPGQGANGYTF. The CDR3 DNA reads TGTGCCAGCAGTTCGCCAGGACAGGGGGCGAATGGCTACACCTTC.

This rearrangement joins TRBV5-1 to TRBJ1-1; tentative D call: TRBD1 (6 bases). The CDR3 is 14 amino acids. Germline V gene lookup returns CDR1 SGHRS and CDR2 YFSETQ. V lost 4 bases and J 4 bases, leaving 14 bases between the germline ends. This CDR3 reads CASSQQGRGTEAFF. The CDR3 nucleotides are TGCGCCAGCAGCCAACAGGGTAGGGGCACTGAAGCTTTCTTT.

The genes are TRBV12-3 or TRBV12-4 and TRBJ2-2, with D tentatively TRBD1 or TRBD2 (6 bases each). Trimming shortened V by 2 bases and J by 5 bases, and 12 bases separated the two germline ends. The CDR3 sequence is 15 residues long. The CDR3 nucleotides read TGTGCCAGCAGTTTATCGGGGGCAAGTACCGGGGAGCTGTTTTTT. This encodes CASSLSGASTGELFF.

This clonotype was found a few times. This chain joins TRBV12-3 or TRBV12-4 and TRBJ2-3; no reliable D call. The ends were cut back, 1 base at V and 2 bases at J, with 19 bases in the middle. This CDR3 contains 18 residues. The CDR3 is CASSLVAYGYSITDTQYF. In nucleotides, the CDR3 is TGTGCCAGCAGTTTAGTTGCATACGGCTACTCGATCACAGATACGCAGTATTTT.

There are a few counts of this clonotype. CDR3 loop: CASTLQGTPLSGNTIYF. The CDR3 nucleotides read TGTGCCAGTACCTTACAGGGAACCCCGCTCTCTGGAAACACCATATATTTT. The rearrangement uses TRBV19 and TRBJ1-3, with D perhaps TRBD1 (6 bases). CDR3 length equals 17 residues. The V end was cut by 7 bases, the J end by 0 bases, with 19 bases between. Germline V CDR1 and CDR2: LNHDA, SQIVND (reference sequence).

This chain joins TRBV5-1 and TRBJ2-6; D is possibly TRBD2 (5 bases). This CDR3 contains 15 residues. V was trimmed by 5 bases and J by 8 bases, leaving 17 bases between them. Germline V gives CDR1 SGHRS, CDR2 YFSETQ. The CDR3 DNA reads TGCGCCAGCAGGCCAAGGACTGAATCGTCCAACGTCCTGACTTTC. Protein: CASRPRTESSNVLTF.

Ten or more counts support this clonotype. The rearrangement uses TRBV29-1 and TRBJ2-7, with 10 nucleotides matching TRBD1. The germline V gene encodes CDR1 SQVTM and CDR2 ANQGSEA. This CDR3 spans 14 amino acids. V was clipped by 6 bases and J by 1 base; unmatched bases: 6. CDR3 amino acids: CSVGGDRGSYEQYV. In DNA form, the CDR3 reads TGCAGCGTCGGAGGGGACAGGGGATCCTACGAGCAGTACGTC.

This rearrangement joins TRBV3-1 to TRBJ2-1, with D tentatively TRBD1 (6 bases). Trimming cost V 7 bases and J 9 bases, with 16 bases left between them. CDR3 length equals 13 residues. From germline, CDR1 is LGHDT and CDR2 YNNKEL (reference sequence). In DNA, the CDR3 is TGTGCCAGCACCTATACAGGGAACGGTGAGCAGTTCTTC. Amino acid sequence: CASTYTGNGEQFF.

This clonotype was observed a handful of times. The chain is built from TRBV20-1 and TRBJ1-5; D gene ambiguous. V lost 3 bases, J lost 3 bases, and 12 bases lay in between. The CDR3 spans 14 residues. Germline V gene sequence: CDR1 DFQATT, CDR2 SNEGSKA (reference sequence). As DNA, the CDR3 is TGCAGTGCTAGGGCCGGGTGGAACAATCAGCCCCAGCATTTT. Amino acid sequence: CSARAGWNNQPQHF.

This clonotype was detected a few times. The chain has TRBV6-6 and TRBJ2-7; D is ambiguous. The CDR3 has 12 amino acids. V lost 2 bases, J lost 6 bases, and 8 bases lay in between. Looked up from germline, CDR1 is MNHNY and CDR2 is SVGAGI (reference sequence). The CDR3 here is CASSYRTGEQYV. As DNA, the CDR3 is TGTGCCAGCAGTTACCGCACGGGCGAGCAGTACGTC.

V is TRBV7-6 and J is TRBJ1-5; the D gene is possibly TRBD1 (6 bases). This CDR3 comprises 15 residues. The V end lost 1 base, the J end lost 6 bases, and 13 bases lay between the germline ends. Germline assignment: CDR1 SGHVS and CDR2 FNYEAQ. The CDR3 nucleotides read TGTGCCAGCAGCTTAGGGGAGGGGGGGTCTCAGCCCCAGCATTTT. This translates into CASSLGEGGSQPQHF.

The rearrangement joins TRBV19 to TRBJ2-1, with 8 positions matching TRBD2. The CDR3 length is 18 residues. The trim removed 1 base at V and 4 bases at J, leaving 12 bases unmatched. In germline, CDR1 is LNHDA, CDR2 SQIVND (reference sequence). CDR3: CASSIALGRSGSYNEQFF. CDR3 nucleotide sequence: TGTGCCAGTAGTATAGCCCTCGGTAGAAGCGGGAGTTACAATGAGCAGTTCTTC. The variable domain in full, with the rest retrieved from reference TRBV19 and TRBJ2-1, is DGGITQSPKYLFRKEGQNVTLSCEQNLNHDAMYWYRQDPGQGLRLIYYSQIVNDFQKGDIAEGYSVSREKKESFPLTVTSAQKNPTAFYLCASSIALGRSGSYNEQFFGPGTRLTVL.

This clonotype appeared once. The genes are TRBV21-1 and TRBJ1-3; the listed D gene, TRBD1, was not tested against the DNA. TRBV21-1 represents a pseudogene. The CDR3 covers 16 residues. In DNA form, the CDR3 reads TGTGCCAGCAGCAAAAGGGGGACTGACTCTGGAAACACCATATATTTT. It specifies CASSKRGTDSGNTIYF.

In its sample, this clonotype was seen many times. The CDR3 region has the DNA TGTGCCACCAGCAGAGATAAATCGAGACAGGTCGGCACAGATACGCAGTATTTT. Amino acids: CATSRDKSRQVGTDTQYF. The V call is TRBV15, the J call TRBJ2-3, with a tentative D call TRBD1 (6 bases). The CDR3 runs to 18 residues. V gave up 0 bases and J gave up 1 base, with 17 bases separating them. Germline-derived CDR1 and CDR2 are LNHNV and YYDKDF (reference sequence).